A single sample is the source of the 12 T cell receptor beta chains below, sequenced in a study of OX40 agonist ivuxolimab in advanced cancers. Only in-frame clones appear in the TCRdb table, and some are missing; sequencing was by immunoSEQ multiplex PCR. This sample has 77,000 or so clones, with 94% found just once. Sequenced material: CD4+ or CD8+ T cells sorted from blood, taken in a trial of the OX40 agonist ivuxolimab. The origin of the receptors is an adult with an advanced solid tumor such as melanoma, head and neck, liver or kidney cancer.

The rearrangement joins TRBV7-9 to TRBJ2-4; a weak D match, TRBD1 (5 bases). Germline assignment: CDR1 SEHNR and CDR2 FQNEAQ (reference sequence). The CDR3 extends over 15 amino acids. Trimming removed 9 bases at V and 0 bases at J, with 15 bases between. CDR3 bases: TGTGCCAGTACCAGGGTCCAACTAGCCAAAAACATTCAGTACTTC. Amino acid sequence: CASTRVQLAKNIQYF.

This CDR3 reads CASSSPWTSGRRGEQFF. DNA of the CDR3: TGTGCCAGCAGTTCACCTTGGACTAGCGGGAGGCGCGGTGAGCAGTTCTTC. The chain recombines TRBV7-3 with TRBJ2-1, with TRBD2 matching over 14 bases. This CDR3 region has 17 residues. Germline V CDR1 and CDR2: SGHTA, FQGTGA. J gave up 9 bases and V 6 bases, and 13 bases lay outside the gene matches.

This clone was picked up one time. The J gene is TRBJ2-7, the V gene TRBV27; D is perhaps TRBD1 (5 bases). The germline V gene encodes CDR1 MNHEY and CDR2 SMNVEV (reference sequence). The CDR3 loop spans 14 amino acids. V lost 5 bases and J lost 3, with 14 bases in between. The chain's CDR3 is CASSVSGHNYEQYF. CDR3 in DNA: TGTGCCAGCAGTGTGTCCGGACATAACTACGAGCAGTACTTC.

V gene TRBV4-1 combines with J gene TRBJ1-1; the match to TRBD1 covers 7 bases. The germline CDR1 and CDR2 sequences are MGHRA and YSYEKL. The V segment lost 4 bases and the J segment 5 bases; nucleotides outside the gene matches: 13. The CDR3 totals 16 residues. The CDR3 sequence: CASSLLGGTRGTEAFF. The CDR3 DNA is TGCGCCAGCAGCCTCCTGGGGGGCACCAGGGGGACTGAAGCTTTCTTT.

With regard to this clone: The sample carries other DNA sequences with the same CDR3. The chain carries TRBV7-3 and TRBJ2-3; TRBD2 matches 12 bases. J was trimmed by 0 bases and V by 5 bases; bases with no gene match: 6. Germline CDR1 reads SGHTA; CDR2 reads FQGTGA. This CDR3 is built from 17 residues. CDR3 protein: CASSQRTSGISTDTQYF. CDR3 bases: TGTGCCAGCAGCCAACGGACTAGCGGGATTAGCACAGATACGCAGTATTTT.

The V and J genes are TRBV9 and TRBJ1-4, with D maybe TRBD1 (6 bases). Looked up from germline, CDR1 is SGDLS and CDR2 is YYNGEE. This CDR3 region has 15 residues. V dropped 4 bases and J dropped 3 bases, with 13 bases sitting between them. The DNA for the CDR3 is TGTGCCAGCAGCCCCTGGCCAGGGGCTAATGAAAAACTGTTTTTT. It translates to CASSPWPGANEKLFF.

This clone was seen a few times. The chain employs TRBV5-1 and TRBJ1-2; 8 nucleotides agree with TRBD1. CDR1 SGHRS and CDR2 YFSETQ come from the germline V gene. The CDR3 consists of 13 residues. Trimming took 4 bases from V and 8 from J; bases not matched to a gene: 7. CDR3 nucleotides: TGCGCCAGCAGCGTGGACAGGGAAGACGGCTACACCTTC. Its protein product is CASSVDREDGYTF.

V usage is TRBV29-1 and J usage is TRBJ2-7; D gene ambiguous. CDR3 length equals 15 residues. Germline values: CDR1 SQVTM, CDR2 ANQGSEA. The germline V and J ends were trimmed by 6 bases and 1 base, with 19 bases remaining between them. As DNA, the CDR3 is TGCAGCGTCGACGGCGTCAGACCCTATTCCTACGAGCAGTACTTC. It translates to CSVDGVRPYSYEQYF.

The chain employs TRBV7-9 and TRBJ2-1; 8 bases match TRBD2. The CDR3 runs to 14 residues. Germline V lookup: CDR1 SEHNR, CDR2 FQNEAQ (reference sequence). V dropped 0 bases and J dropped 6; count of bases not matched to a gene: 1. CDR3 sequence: CASSLARGVNEQFF. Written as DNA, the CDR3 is TGTGCCAGCAGCTTAGCGCGGGGGGTCAATGAGCAGTTCTTC.

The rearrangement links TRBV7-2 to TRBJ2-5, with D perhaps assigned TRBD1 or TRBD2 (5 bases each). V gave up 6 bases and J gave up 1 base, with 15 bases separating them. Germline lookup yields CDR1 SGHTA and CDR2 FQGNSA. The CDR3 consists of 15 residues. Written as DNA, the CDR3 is TGTGCCAGCAGTTTGGGACCTCGGGTCCAAGAGACCCAGTACTTC. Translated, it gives CASSLGPRVQETQYF.

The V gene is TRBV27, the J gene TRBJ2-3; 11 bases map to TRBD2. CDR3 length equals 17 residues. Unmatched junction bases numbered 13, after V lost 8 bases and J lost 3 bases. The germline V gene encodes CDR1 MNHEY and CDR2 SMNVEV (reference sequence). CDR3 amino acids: CASESIAGGPGTDTQYF. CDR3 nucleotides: TGTGCCAGCGAATCGATAGCGGGAGGGCCTGGTACAGATACGCAGTATTTT.

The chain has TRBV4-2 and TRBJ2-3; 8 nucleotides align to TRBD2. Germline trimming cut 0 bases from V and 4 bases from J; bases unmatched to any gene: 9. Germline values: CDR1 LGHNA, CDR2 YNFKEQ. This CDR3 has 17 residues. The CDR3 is CASSQEGTRVYADTQYF. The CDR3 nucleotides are TGTGCCAGCAGCCAAGAGGGGACTAGAGTGTATGCAGATACGCAGTATTTT.